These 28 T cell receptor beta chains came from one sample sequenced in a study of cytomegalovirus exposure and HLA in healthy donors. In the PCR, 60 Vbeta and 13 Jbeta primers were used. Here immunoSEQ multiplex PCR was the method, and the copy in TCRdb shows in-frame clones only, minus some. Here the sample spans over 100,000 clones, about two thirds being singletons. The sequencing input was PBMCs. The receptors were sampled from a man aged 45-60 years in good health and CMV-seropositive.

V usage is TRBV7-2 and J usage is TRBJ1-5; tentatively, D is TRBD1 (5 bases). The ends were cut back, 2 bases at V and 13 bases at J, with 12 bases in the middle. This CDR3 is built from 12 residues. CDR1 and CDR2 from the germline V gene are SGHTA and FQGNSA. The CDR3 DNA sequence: TGTGCCAGCAGCTTAATCGGGGGGGTACAGCATTTT. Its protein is CASSLIGGVQHF. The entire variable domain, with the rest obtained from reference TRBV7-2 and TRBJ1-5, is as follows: GAGVSQSPSNKVTEKGKDVELRCDPISGHTALYWYRQSLGQGLEFLIYFQGNSAPDKSGLPSDRFSAERTGGSVSTLTIQRTQQEDSAVYLCASSLIGGVQHFGDGTRLSIL.

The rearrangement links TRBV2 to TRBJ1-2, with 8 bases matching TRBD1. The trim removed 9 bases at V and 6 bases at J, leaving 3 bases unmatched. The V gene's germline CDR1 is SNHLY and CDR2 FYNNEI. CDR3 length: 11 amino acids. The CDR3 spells CARTGVDGYTF. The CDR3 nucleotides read TGTGCCAGGACAGGGGTGGATGGCTACACCTTC.

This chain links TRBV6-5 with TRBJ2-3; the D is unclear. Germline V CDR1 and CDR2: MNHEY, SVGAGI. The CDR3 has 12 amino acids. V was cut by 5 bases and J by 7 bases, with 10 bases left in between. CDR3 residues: CASSEVYNTQYF. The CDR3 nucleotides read TGTGCCAGCAGTGAAGTGTACAATACGCAGTATTTT.

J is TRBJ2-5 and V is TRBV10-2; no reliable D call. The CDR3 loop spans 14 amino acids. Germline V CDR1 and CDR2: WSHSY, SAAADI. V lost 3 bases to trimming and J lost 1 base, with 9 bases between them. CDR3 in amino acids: CASSDVLIQETQYF. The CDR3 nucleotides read TGCGCCAGCAGTGACGTACTCATCCAAGAGACCCAGTACTTC.

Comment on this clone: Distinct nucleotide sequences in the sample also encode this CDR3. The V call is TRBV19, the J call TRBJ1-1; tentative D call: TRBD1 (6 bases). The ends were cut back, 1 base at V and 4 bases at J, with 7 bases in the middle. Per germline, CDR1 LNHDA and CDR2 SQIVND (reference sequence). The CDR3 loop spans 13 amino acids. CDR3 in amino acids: CASSIGTATEAFF. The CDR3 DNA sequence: TGTGCCAGTAGTATAGGGACAGCCACTGAAGCTTTCTTT.

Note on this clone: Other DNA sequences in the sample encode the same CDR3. The CDR3 DNA reads TGTGCCAGCAGTTACGGCAGGGTGGGTGAAAAACTGTTTTTT. It codes for CASSYGRVGEKLFF. The chain links TRBV6-5 to TRBJ1-4; D perhaps matches TRBD1 (5 bases). Trimming left V 2 bases short and J 7 bases short, with 11 bases between. The CDR3 runs to 14 residues. The germline gives CDR1 MNHEY, CDR2 SVGAGI.

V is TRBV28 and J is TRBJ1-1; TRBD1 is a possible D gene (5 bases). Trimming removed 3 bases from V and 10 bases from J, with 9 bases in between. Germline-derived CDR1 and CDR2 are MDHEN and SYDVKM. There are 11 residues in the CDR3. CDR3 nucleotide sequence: TGTGCCAGCAGTTTGGGGGGGGTAGCTTTCTTT. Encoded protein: CASSLGGVAFF.

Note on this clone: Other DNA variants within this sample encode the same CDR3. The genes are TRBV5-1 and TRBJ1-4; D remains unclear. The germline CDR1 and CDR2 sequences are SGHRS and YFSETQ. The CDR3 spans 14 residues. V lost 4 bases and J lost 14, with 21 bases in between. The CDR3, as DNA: TGCGCCAGCAGCGAGTTGAATGGAGGAGGAAAGCTGTTTTTT. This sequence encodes CASSELNGGGKLFF.

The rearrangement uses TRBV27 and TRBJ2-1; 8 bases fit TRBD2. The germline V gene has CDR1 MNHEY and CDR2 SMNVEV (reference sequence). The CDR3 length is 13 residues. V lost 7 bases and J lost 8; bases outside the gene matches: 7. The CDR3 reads CASKRLAGYEQFF. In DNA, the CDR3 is TGTGCCAGCAAAAGGCTAGCGGGTTATGAGCAGTTCTTC.

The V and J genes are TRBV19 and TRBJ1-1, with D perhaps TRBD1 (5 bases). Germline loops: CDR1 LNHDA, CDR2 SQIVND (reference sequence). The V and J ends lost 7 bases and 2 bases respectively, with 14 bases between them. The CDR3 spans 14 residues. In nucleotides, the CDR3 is TGTGCCAGTAAACCCGATGGGGCTAACACTGAAGCTTTCTTT. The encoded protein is CASKPDGANTEAFF.

In nucleotides, the CDR3 is TGTGCCAGCAGCTTGATACAGGGGGCAGTCGAGCAGTTCTTC. It translates to CASSLIQGAVEQFF. This chain joins TRBV5-5 and TRBJ2-1, with 9 bases matching TRBD1. The CDR3 is made up of 14 amino acids. V trimming: 1 base; J trimming: 10 bases; junction bases outside the gene matches: 6. Germline-derived CDR1 and CDR2 are SGHKS and YYEKEE (reference sequence). Looking up the rest from reference TRBV5-5 and TRBJ2-1 gives the full variable domain: DAGVTQSPTHLIKTRGQQVTLRCSPISGHKSVSWYQQVLGQGPQFIFQYYEKEERGRGNFPDRFSARQFPNYSSELNVNALLLGDSALYLCASSLIQGAVEQFFGPGTRLTVL.

CDR3 protein: CASSSGQGAGYTF. As DNA, the CDR3 is TGCGCCAGCAGCTCAGGACAGGGGGCGGGCTACACCTTC. This chain uses TRBV5-1 with TRBJ1-2, with TRBD1 matching over 11 bases. CDR3 length: 13 residues. Looked up from germline, CDR1 is SGHRS and CDR2 is YFSETQ. The V gene end was trimmed by 3 bases and the J gene end by 8 bases; junction bases not matched to a gene: 3. Full variable domain (missing parts from reference TRBV5-1 and TRBJ1-2): KAGVTQTPRYLIKTRGQQVTLSCSPISGHRSVSWYQQTPGQGLQFLFEYFSETQRNKGNFPGRFSGRQFSNSRSEMNVSTLELGDSALYLCASSSGQGAGYTFGSGTRLTVV.

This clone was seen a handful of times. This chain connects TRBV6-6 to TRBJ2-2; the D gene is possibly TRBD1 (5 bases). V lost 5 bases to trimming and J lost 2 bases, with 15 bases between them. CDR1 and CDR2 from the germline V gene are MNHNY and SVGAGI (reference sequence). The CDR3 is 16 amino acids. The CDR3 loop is CASSGRQKDNTGELFF. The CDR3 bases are TGTGCCAGCAGTGGAAGACAGAAGGATAACACCGGGGAGCTGTTTTTT.

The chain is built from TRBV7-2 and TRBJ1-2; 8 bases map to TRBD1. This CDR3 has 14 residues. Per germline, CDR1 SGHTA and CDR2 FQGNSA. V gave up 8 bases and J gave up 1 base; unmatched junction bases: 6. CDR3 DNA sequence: TGTGCCAGCCCGCAGGGGGCGGGTAACTATGGCTACACCTTC. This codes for CASPQGAGNYGYTF. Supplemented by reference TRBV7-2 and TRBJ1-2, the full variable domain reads GAGVSQSPSNKVTEKGKDVELRCDPISGHTALYWYRQSLGQGLEFLIYFQGNSAPDKSGLPSDRFSAERTGGSVSTLTIQRTQQEDSAVYLCASPQGAGNYGYTFGSGTRLTVV.

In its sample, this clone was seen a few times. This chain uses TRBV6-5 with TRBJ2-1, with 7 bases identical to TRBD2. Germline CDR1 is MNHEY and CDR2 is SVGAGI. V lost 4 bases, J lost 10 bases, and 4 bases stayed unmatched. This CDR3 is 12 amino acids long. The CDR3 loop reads CASSSLLAEQFF. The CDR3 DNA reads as TGTGCCAGCAGTTCCCTACTAGCGGAGCAGTTCTTC.

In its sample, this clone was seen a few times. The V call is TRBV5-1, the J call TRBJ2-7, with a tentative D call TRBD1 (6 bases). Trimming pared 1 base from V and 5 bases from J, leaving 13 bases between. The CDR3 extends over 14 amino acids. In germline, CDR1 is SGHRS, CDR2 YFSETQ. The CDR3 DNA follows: TGCGCCAGCAGCTTGCTGGACAGTTACGACGAGCAGTACTTC. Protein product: CASSLLDSYDEQYF. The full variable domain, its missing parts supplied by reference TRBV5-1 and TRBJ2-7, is KAGVTQTPRYLIKTRGQQVTLSCSPISGHRSVSWYQQTPGQGLQFLFEYFSETQRNKGNFPGRFSGRQFSNSRSEMNVSTLELGDSALYLCASSLLDSYDEQYFGPGTRLTVT.

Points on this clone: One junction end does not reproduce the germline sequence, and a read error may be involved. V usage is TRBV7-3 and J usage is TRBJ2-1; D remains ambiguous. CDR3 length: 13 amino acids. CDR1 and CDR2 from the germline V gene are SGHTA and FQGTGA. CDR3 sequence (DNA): TGTGCCAGCAGTTTTGGCCTGTACAATGAACAGTTCTTC. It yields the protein CASSFGLYNEQFF.

CDR3 loop: CASRVSRGGGASYNEQFF. The CDR3 nucleotides read TGTGCCAGCAGGGTCTCCCGAGGAGGGGGGGCTTCCTACAATGAGCAGTTCTTC. The rearrangement joins TRBV7-9 to TRBJ2-1, with a possible D match to TRBD2 (7 bases). The germline gives CDR1 SEHNR, CDR2 FQNEAQ (reference sequence). Trimming took off 6 bases at V and 1 base at J, with 22 bases between the two ends. The CDR3 extends over 18 amino acids. The whole variable domain, filled in from reference TRBV7-9 and TRBJ2-1, reads DTGVSQNPRHKITKRGQNVTFRCDPISEHNRLYWYRQTLGQGPEFLTYFQNEAQLEKSRLLSDRFSAERPKGSFSTLEIQRTEQGDSAMYLCASRVSRGGGASYNEQFFGPGTRLTVL.

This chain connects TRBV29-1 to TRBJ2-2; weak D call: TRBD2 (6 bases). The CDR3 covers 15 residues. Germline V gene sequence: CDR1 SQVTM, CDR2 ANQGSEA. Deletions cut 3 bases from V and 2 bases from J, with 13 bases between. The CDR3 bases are TGCAGCGTTGACTTTTCCGGGGGTAACACCGGGGAGCTGTTTTTT. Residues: CSVDFSGGNTGELFF.

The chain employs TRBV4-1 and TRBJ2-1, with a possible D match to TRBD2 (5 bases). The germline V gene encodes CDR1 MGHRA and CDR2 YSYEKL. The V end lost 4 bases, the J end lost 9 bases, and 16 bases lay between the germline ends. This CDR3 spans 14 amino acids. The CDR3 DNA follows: TGCGCCAGCAGCCCTCTCGGGATAGCAAGTGAGCAGTTCTTC. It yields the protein CASSPLGIASEQFF.

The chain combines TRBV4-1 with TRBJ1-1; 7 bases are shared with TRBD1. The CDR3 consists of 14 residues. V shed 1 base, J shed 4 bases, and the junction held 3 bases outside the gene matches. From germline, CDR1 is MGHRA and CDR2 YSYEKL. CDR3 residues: CASSQATGSTEAFF. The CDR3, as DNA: TGCGCCAGCAGCCAAGCGACAGGGTCCACTGAAGCTTTCTTT.

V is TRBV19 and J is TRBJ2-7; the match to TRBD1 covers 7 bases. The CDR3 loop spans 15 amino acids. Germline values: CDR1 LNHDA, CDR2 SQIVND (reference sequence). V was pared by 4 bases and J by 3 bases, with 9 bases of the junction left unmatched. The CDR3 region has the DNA TGTGCCAGTAGTACGACTTCGACAGGGTTCTACGAGCAGTACTTC. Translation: CASSTTSTGFYEQYF.

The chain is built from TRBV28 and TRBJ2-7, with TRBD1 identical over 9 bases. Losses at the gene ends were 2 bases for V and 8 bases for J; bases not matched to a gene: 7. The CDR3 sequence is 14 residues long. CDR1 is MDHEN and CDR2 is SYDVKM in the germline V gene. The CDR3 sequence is CASSLRDRVAQQYF. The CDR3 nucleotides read TGTGCCAGCAGTTTAAGGGACAGGGTTGCCCAGCAGTACTTC. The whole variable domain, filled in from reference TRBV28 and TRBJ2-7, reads DVKVTQSSRYLVKRTGEKVFLECVQDMDHENMFWYRQDPGLGLRLIYFSYDVKMKEKGDIPEGYSVSREKKERFSLILESASTNQTSMYLCASSLRDRVAQQYFGPGTRLTVT.

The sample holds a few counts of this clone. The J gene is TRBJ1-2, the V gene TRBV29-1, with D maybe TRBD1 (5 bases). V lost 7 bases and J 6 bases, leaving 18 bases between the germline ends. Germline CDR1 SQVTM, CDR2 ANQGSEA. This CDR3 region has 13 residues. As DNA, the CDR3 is TGCAGCGCCTTCAGGCAGGGAAGGGATGGCTACACCTTC. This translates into CSAFRQGRDGYTF.

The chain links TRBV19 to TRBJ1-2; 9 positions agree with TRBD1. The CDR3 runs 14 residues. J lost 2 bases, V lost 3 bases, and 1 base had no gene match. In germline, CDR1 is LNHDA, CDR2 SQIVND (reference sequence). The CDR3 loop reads CASSIGTGNYGYTF. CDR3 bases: TGTGCCAGTAGTATCGGGACAGGGAACTATGGCTACACCTTC.

CDR3 DNA: TGTGCCAGCAGCGCCCCACTGACTACTAGCGGGAGTCGGGATGAGCAGTTCTTC. Its protein is CASSAPLTTSGSRDEQFF. The V and J genes are TRBV9 and TRBJ2-1; 11 nucleotides agree with TRBD2. Trimming at V came to 3 bases and at J to 8 bases, leaving 16 bases not matched to a gene. Germline loops: CDR1 SGDLS, CDR2 YYNGEE. The CDR3 spans 18 residues. The variable domain in full, with the rest retrieved from reference TRBV9 and TRBJ2-1, is DSGVTQTPKHLITATGQRVTLRCSPRSGDLSVYWYQQSLDQGLQFLIQYYNGEERAKGNILERFSAQQFPDLHSELNLSSLELGDSALYFCASSAPLTTSGSRDEQFFGPGTRLTVL.

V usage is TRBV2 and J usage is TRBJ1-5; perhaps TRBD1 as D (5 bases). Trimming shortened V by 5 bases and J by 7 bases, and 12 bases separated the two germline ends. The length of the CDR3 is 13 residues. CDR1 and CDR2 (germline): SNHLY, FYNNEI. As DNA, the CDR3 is TGTGCCAGCAGTCCCAGGGTGGAACAGCCCCAGCATTTT. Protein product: CASSPRVEQPQHF.

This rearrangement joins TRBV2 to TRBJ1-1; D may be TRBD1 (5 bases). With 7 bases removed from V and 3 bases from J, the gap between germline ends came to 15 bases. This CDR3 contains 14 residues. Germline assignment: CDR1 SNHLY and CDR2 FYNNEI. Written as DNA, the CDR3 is TGTGCCAGCAAGTTACTCAGGGTGGACACTGAAGCTTTCTTT. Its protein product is CASKLLRVDTEAFF.